This T cell receptor beta chain was captured in a study of CD8 T cells in ankylosing spondylitis. Findings and caveats of the study: Blood of patients with ankylosing spondylitis appeared to be characterized by a TCR beta motif of several highly homologous variants. Prior work had noted some motif variants in reactive arthritis blood and synovial fluid.

TCRdb redid the calling of the 5' RACE reads with MiXCR, one entry per CDR3 protein. This sample has 220,000 or so distinct CDR3 sequences, with 15% to 20% found just once. There are a few counts of this clonotype. The antigen is not known. V lost 0 bases and J 2 bases, leaving 16 bases between the germline ends. The length of the CDR3 is 17 residues. Germline CDR1 is LGHNA and CDR2 is YSLEER. The sample taken for sequencing was blood, either unsorted or a sorted T cell fraction (not recorded which). This chain links TRBV4-3 with TRBJ1-2, with D hard to call. This clonotype originated in a male donor with ankylosing spondylitis. CDR3 in amino acids: CASSQDGSPITNYGYTF. The CDR3 nucleotides are TGCGCCAGCAGCCAAGACGGGTCGCCTATCACGAACTATGGCTACACCTTC.